This T cell receptor beta chain was observed in a study of T cell repertoires in cytomegalovirus infection. Overall study context: Shared public TCR beta signatures pointed to both CMV infection and a matching HLA type.

This clonotype appeared a few times. Germline V gene data show CDR1 as SGHNT and CDR2 as YENEEA. V dropped 5 bases and J dropped 3 bases, with 16 bases sitting between them. The CDR3 consists of 16 residues. One entry per CDR3 protein results from TCRdb running MiXCR on the reads. The sample consists of 500,000 to 600,000 distinct CDR3 sequences, approximately 15% of them appearing once. This clonotype was obtained from a human donor in good health (CMV status not recorded). Some clones in this sample may be carry-over from other donors' samples. Sequencing used CD8+ T cells from PBMCs. The genes are TRBV11-3 and TRBJ2-2, with D perhaps matching TRBD1 or TRBD2 (6 bases each). The CDR3 loop is CASSPRSGGDTGELFF. In DNA form, the CDR3 reads TGTGCCAGCAGCCCCCGTTCCGGGGGCGACACCGGGGAGCTGTTTTTT.